This TCR beta chain was sequenced during a study of blood T cell repertoires in COVID-19. Looking at the study overall: COVID-19 samples, acute and convalescent, were from the United States, Italy and Spain. The analysed material was cDNA or gDNA that came from T cells, B-cell-depleted T cells, or PBMCs.

In the authors' workflow: Amplifying reference gene primers gave estimates of nucleated cell counts. Measured with immunoSEQ multiplex PCR; TCRdb has only the in-frame clones, and not every one. For V, J and clone size, that table is used; D and trimming come from the DNA. The sample consists of tens of thousands of clones, about nine tenths of them appearing once. Specimen: peripheral blood. The clonotype originates from a man in his forties or fifties with active COVID-19.

The CDR3, as DNA: TGTGCCAGCAGCCCAGTCCTCTCTGGGGCCAACGTCCTGACTTTC. The encoded protein is CASSPVLSGANVLTF. V usage is TRBV6-4 and J usage is TRBJ2-6; D ambiguous. The CDR3 spans 15 residues. Germline CDR1 reads MRHNA; CDR2 reads SNTAGT. V was trimmed by 6 bases and J by 0 bases, leaving 9 bases between them.